These T cell receptor beta chains were read from a single sample in a study of blood T cells in healthy people across ages. MiXCR, run by TCRdb on the 5' RACE reads, gives a single entry per CDR3 protein. The data show approximately 800,000 distinct CDR3 sequences, with 25% seen just once and 3.7% held by the top ten. This sample was also put to use in a study of T cells of mothers and their children.

The sequenced sample consisted of blood. The receptors were gathered from a boy aged 10-17 years in good health. CDR3s include the opening cysteine and the closing phenylalanine or tryptophan. The D gene is left open where the match is weak. Clone size is given for some rows only: seen once, a few or many times, or a class if the clone is expanded.

size: .; length: 15; D: .; J: TRBJ2-7; V: TRBV14; CDR3: CASSQYRDTTYEQCF; DNA: TGTGCCAGCAGCCAATACCGGGACACAACCTACGAGCAGTGCTTC
size: .; length: 15; D: TRBD2; J: TRBJ2-1; V: TRBV27; CDR3: CASTPAPSGYNEQFF; DNA: TGTGCCAGCACCCCGGCACCTAGCGGCTACAATGAGCAGTTCTTC
size: .; length: 16; D: TRBD1; J: TRBJ1-1; V: TRBV7-9; CDR3: CASSAQGGVPNAEAFF; DNA: TGTGCCAGCAGCGCCCAGGGGGGGGTCCCGAACGCTGAAGCTTTCTTT
size: few; length: 14; D: .; J: TRBJ1-1; V: TRBV6-2/TRBV6-3; CDR3: CASSWGHSNTEAFF; DNA: TGTGCCAGCAGCTGGGGACACTCGAACACTGAAGCTTTCTTT
size: .; length: 16; D: .; J: TRBJ2-4; V: TRBV13; CDR3: CASSLGGTEYKNIQYF; DNA: TGTGCCAGCAGCTTAGGCGGGACCGAATATAAAAACATTCAGTACTTC
size: few; length: 16; D: .; J: TRBJ1-1; V: TRBV5-1; CDR3: CASSLASTGMNTEAFF; DNA: TGCGCCAGCAGCTTGGCCTCTACCGGCATGAACACTGAAGCTTTCTTT
size: .; length: 16; D: .; J: TRBJ1-4; V: TRBV13; CDR3: CASSLQGATTNEKLFF; DNA: TGTGCCAGCAGCCTTCAGGGTGCGACAACTAATGAAAAACTGTTTTTT
size: many; length: 17; D: .; J: TRBJ2-6; V: TRBV20-1; CDR3: CSANLHTLDSGANVLTF; DNA: TGCAGTGCTAACCTACATACCCTGGACTCTGGGGCCAACGTCCTGACTTTC
size: .; length: 17; D: TRBD2; J: TRBJ2-1; V: TRBV3-1; CDR3: CASSQGRATSGYNEQFF; DNA: TGTGCCAGCAGCCAAGGAAGGGCGACTAGCGGCTACAATGAGCAGTTCTTC
size: few; length: 13; D: TRBD1; J: TRBJ1-4; V: TRBV10-3; CDR3: CAISATGGEKLFF; DNA: TGTGCCATCAGTGCGACAGGGGGGGAAAAACTGTTTTTT
size: few; length: 16; D: TRBD2; J: TRBJ2-1; V: TRBV20-1; CDR3: CSAWTSWGKTHNEQFF; DNA: TGCAGTGCCTGGACTAGCTGGGGGAAGACGCACAATGAGCAGTTCTTC
size: .; length: 13; D: TRBD1; J: TRBJ2-1; V: TRBV19; CDR3: CASRDRGSNEQFF; DNA: TGTGCCAGCCGGGACAGGGGCAGCAATGAGCAGTTCTTC
size: .; length: 14; D: TRBD1; J: TRBJ1-4; V: TRBV4-3; CDR3: CASSQERTGEELFF; DNA: TGCGCCAGCAGCCAAGAGAGGACAGGGGAAGAACTGTTTTTT
size: few; length: 16; D: .; J: TRBJ2-7; V: TRBV6-5; CDR3: CASSSPTGLGRYEQYF; DNA: TGTGCCAGCAGTTCCCCCACGGGACTTGGGAGGTACGAGCAGTACTTC
size: .; length: 15; D: .; J: TRBJ2-5; V: TRBV13; CDR3: CASSTRQWPAETQYF; DNA: TGTGCCAGCAGCACTAGACAGTGGCCGGCGGAGACCCAGTACTTC
size: .; length: 17; D: .; J: TRBJ2-1; V: TRBV21-1; CDR3: CASSPEGTSGAHNEQFF; DNA: TGTGCCAGCAGCCCGGAGGGGACTAGCGGGGCACACAATGAGCAGTTCTTC
size: many; length: 15; D: TRBD1; J: TRBJ2-5; V: TRBV4-3; CDR3: CASSLGTGIQETQYF; DNA: TGCGCCAGCAGCCTCGGGACAGGGATCCAAGAGACCCAGTACTTC
size: .; length: 15; D: .; J: TRBJ2-7; V: TRBV20-1; CDR3: CSARDVERVSYEQYF; DNA: TGCAGTGCTAGAGATGTCGAGAGGGTCTCCTACGAGCAGTACTTC
size: few; length: 14; D: TRBD1; J: TRBJ2-7; V: TRBV15; CDR3: CATSPDRGQDEQYF; DNA: TGTGCCACCAGTCCGGACAGGGGTCAAGACGAGCAGTACTTC
size: many; length: 18; D: TRBD1; J: TRBJ2-5; V: TRBV4-3; CDR3: CASSARISRGGTGETQYF; DNA: TGCGCCAGCAGCGCACGGATATCAAGAGGGGGCACCGGGGAGACCCAGTACTTC